A single sample is the source of the 5 T cell receptor beta chains below, sequenced in a study of Ad26.COV2.S vaccination and SARS-CoV-2 variants. Treatment denoted: around 19 received Ad26.COV2.S at low or high dose, single or two shots; about 5 received placebo; per-sample allocation not given. Sampling was performed 63 days after the first vaccine or placebo injection. Here immunoSEQ multiplex PCR was the method, and the copy in TCRdb shows in-frame clones only, minus some. Of 350,000 to 500,000 clones listed, roughly 87% are singletons. Sample: peripheral blood, taken in a trial of Ad26.COV2.S vaccine versus placebo. The receptors here all came from a person aged 18-60 years who received the Ad26.COV2.S COVID-19 vaccine or a placebo.

The chain links TRBV5-6 to TRBJ2-1; D is perhaps TRBD1 (5 bases). The V end lost 1 base, the J end lost 5 bases, and 13 bases lay between the germline ends. Germline CDR1 reads SGHDT; CDR2 reads YYEEEE. The CDR3 has 15 amino acids. The CDR3 bases are TGTGCCAGCAGCTTGTGGGCAGGGATCGACAATGAGCAGTTCTTC. Translated: CASSLWAGIDNEQFF.

V and J are TRBV5-1 and TRBJ2-1; 10 nucleotides agree with TRBD2. The CDR3 runs to 20 residues. CDR1 is SGHRS and CDR2 is YFSETQ in the germline V gene. V lost 0 bases, J lost 0 bases, and 12 bases stayed unmatched. The CDR3 bases are TGCGCCAGCAGCTTGGCCCAGACTAGCGGGCAGTACAGCTCCTACAATGAGCAGTTCTTC. It encodes CASSLAQTSGQYSSYNEQFF.

The rearrangement uses TRBV19 and TRBJ2-2, with 13 bases fitting TRBD2. Trimming cost V 6 bases and J 4 bases; bases outside gene matches: 8. Germline loops: CDR1 LNHDA, CDR2 SQIVND (reference sequence). The CDR3 length is 17 residues. CDR3 DNA: TGTGCCAGTAGCCTGGGACTAGCGGGATATCGCACCGGGGAGCTGTTTTTT. It encodes CASSLGLAGYRTGELFF.

The V call is TRBV4-2, the J call TRBJ2-5; D might be TRBD1 or TRBD2, each matching 6 bases. The CDR3 runs 14 residues. Germline V gives CDR1 LGHNA, CDR2 YNFKEQ. Trimming took off 0 bases at V and 14 bases at J, with 19 bases between the two ends. The DNA of the CDR3 is TGTGCCAGCAGCCAAGATCGGAACAGGGTGGACTATTACTTC. Its translation: CASSQDRNRVDYYF.

V is TRBV2 and J is TRBJ1-1; D is unclear. V dropped 5 bases and J dropped 5 bases, with 15 bases sitting between them. The germline V gene encodes CDR1 SNHLY and CDR2 FYNNEI. This CDR3 has 14 amino acids. This CDR3 reads CASSFIPTTTEAFF. The CDR3 nucleotides read TGTGCCAGCAGTTTCATCCCGACAACAACTGAAGCTTTCTTT.